Listed below are T cell receptor beta chains from one sample, sequenced in a study of blood T cells in healthy people across ages. TCRdb ran MiXCR on the 5' RACE reads and lists one entry per CDR3 protein. The sample records 1.8 million or so distinct CDR3 sequences, roughly two fifths being singletons. Sequencing was done on a sample of blood. The source is a human donor in good health. The conserved cysteine and the conserved F or W are not part of the CDR3 here. The D gene is left open where the match is weak.

D	J	V	CDR3
.	TRBJ1-4	TRBV28	ASSPGGGDEKLF
.	TRBJ1-1	TRBV20-1	SASPDVNTEAF
.	TRBJ2-3	TRBV5-1	ASSLDLITDTQY
TRBD1	TRBJ2-7	TRBV10-3	AIRNRGTYEQY
TRBD1	TRBJ2-1	TRBV20-1	SAREGTGLTYNEQF
.	TRBJ2-5	TRBV6-2/TRBV6-3	ASSYTAPGTQY
.	TRBJ2-1	TRBV7-9	ASSLGVSAQSSYNEQF
.	TRBJ2-3	TRBV7-9	ASSLAPRAGTDTQY
TRBD1	TRBJ2-1	TRBV7-2	ASSLSQGAYNEQF
TRBD2	TRBJ2-3	TRBV19	ASSPFAGGTDTQY
.	TRBJ1-6	TRBV7-2	ASSLSSTGREISPLH
.	TRBJ2-6	TRBV29-1	SVTDSGANVLT
TRBD2	TRBJ2-3	TRBV7-2	ASSPRRGGGTDTQY
.	TRBJ1-1	TRBV6-6	ASSYPGGRPTEAF
.	TRBJ2-7	TRBV5-1	ASSTGHYGEQY